This T cell receptor (beta chain) was found in a study of T cells in Graves' hyperthyroidism and ophthalmopathy. Study as a whole: Peripheral blood was obtained at initial diagnosis, preceding any treatment.

Amplified regions were TCR beta CDR3 sequences from RNA transcripts. The HTBI primer set drove a first-round RT-PCR of the TCR CDR3. Using its own MiXCR run on the multiplex PCR reads, TCRdb lists one record per CDR3 protein. The table shows some 770,000 distinct CDR3 sequences, with 15% to 20% occurring only once. The CDR3 consists of 15 residues. Germline assignment: CDR1 SGHTA and CDR2 FQGTGA. Stable disease denoted Graves' hyperthyroidism without ophthalmopathy progression within 18 months. Exclusion followed for patients with uncontrolled infection, other autoimmune disease, pregnancy or lactation. Concerning this clonotype: The antigen remains unidentified. The junction departs from the called germline gene at one end, perhaps through a read error.

Findings of the study overall: Researchers report that a 13 V-J model separated ophthalmopathy from stable hyperthyroidism.

The sequence derives from a man aged 18 to 30 with Graves' hyperthyroidism. Input material: blood. J is TRBJ2-7 and V is TRBV7-3; D not certain. This CDR3 is CASSQRVSSSYEQYF. The CDR3 DNA follows: TGCGCCAGCAGCCAACGGGTTTCGAGCTCCTACGAGCAGTACTTC. Based on the CDR3 plus reference TRBV7-3 and TRBJ2-7, the full variable domain is GAGVSQTPSNKVTEKGKYVELRCDPISGHTALYWYRQSLGQGPEFLIYFQGTGAADDSGLPNDRFFAVRPEGSVSTLKIQRTERGDSAVYLCASSQRVSSSYEQYFGPGTRLTVT.